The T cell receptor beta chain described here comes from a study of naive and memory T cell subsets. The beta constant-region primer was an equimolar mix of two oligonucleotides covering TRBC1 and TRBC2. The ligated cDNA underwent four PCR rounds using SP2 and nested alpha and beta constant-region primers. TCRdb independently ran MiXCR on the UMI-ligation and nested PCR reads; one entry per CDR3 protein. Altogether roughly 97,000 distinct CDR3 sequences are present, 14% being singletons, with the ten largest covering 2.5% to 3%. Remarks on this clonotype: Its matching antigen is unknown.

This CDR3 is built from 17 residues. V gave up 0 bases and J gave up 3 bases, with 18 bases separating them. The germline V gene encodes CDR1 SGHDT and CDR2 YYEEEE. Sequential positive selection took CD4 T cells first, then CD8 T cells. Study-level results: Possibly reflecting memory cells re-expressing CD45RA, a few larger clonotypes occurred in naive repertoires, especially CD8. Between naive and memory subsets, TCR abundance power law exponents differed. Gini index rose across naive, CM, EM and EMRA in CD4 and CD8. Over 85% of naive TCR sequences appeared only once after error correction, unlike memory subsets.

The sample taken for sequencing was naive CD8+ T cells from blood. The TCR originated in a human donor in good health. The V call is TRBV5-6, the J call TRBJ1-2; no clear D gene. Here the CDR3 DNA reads TGTGCCAGCAGCTTGGCCCCAAGGGAGGATTTTGACTATGGCTACACCTTC. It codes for CASSLAPREDFDYGYTF.